The T cell receptor beta chain under discussion was sequenced for a study of T cell changes during pregnancy in multiple sclerosis (dated by TCRdb to the late 2010s). For the study in its entirety: In women with multiple sclerosis, the researchers looked at how the T cell repertoire shifted as pregnancy progressed.

The germline V gene encodes CDR1 SGHKS and CDR2 YYEKEE (reference sequence). From V the trimming removes 2 bases and from J it removes 6 bases, while the gene matches leave 11 bases of the junction unaccounted for. Including cysteine and phenylalanine, the CDR3 has 15 amino acids. CDR3 DNA is the only sequence kept; it has 45 bases, read in frame from the first base. Library preparation was by the immunoSEQ multiplex PCR assay. This immuneACCESS table, as held by TCRdb, lists in-frame sequences with V and J called but not all clones. Of the missing ones, under half trace to an unresolved V gene in checked studies; the others have no known cause. Recorded for this sample are 80,000 or so clones; about 90% of them occurred a single time. The ten most abundant clones make up more than 1.4% of the sample. This clone has a single count. There is no known antigen for this receptor. Per-base quality was not reported, and no clone a single base away is much larger than it.

This TCR was sampled from a female donor with multiple sclerosis, enrolled in a pregnancy study. The source was peripheral blood, collected before pregnancy. The V and J segments used are TRBV5-5 and TRBJ2-7, with 7 central nucleotides matching TRBD1. The CDR3 reads CASSFYDRDLGEQYF. The DNA sequence is given as TGTGCCAGCAGCTTTTACGACAGGGACCTCGGCGAGCAGTACTTC.